This TCR beta chain was identified in a study of blood T cell repertoires in COVID-19. Overall study context: T cells, B-cell-depleted T cells, or PBMCs supplied cDNA or gDNA.

This CDR3 has 14 amino acids. Germline CDR1 reads MNHNY; CDR2 reads SVGAGI (reference sequence). Trimming shortened V by 5 bases and J by 0 bases, and 8 bases separated the two germline ends. This clone was counted a few times. The same CDR3 also results from other DNA sequences found in this sample. Assay: immunoSEQ multiplex PCR; the TCRdb copy retains only in-frame clones and omits some. The sample comprises 450,000 or so clones, about 88% of which are singletons, and about 1.4% rests with the top ten. What was sequenced was peripheral blood. This TCR derives from a woman in her forties with COVID-19, enrolled during active disease. The genes are TRBV6-6 and TRBJ1-3; D might be TRBD1 (5 bases). The CDR3 loop is CASSRDSSGNTIYF. The CDR3 coding sequence is TGTGCCAGCAGTCGCGACAGCTCTGGAAACACCATATATTTT.